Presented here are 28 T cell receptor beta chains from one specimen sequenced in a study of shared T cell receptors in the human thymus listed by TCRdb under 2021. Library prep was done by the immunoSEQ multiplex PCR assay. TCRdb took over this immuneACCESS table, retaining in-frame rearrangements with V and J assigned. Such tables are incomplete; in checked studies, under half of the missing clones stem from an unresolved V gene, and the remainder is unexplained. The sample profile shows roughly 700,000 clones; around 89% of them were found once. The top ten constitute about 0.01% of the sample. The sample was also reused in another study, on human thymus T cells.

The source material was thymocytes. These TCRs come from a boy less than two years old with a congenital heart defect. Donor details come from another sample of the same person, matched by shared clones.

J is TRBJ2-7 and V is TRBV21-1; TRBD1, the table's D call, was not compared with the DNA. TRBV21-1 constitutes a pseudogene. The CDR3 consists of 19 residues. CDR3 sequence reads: CASSKSGQGLLAALYEQYF. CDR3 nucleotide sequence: TGTGCCAGCAGCAAATCGGGACAGGGGTTGCTAGCGGCCCTCTACGAGCAGTACTTC.

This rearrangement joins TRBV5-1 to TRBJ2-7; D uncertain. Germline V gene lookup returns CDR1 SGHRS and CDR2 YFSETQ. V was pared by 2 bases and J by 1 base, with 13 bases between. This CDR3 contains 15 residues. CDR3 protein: CASSLYWAPSYEQYF. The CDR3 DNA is TGCGCCAGCAGCTTATACTGGGCCCCTTCCTACGAGCAGTACTTC.

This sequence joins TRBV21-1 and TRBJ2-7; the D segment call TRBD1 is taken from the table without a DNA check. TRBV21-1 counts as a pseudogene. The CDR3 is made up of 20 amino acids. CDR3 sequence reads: CASSKALGQGQSPSSYEQYF. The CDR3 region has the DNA TGTGCCAGCAGCAAAGCGCTGGGACAGGGTCAATCCCCCTCTTCCTACGAGCAGTACTTC.

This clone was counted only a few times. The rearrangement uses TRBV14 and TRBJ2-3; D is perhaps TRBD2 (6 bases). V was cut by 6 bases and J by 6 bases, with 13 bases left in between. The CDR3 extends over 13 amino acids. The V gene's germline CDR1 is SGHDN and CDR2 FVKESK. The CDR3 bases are TGTGCCAGCAGGCCCTCGGGGGTGGATACGCAGTATTTT. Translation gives CASRPSGVDTQYF.

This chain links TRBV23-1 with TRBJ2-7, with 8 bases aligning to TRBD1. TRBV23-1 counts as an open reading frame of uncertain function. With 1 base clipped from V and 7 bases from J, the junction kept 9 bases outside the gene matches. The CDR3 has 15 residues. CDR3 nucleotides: TGCGCCAGCAGTCAATGGGCCAGGGGGCTTGGAGAGCAGTACTTC. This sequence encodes CASSQWARGLGEQYF.

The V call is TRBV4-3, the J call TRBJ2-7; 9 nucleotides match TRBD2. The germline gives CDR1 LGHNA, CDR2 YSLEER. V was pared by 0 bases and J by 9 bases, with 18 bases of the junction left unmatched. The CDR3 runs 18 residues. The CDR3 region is CASSQESLETAGGRRQYF. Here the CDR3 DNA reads TGCGCCAGCAGCCAAGAGAGTCTGGAAACGGCGGGAGGGCGTCGGCAGTACTTC.

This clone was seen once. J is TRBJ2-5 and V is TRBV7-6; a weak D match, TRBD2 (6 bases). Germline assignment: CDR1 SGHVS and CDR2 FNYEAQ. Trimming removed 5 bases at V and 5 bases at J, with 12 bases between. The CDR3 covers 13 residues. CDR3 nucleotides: TGTGCCAGCAGCCCGGGACTGCGCGAGACCCAGTACTTC. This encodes CASSPGLRETQYF.

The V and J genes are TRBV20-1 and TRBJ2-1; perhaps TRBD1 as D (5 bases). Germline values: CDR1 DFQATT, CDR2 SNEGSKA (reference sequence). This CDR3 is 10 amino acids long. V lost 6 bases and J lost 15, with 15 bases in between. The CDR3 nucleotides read TGCAGTGCGACCAGGGTAAAAGCGTTCTTC. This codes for CSATRVKAFF.

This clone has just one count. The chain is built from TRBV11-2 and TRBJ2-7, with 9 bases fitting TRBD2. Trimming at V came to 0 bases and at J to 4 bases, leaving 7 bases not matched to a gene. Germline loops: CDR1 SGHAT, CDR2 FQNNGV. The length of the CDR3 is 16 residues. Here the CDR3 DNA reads TGTGCCAGCAGCTTAGAGGGGCGGGAGGGATTTTACGAGCAGTACTTC. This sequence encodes CASSLEGREGFYEQYF.

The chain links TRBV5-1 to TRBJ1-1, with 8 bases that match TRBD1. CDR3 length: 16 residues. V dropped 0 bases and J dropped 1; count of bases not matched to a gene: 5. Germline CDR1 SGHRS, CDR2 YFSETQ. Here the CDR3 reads CASSLGGQETNTEAFF. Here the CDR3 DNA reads TGCGCCAGCAGCTTGGGGGGACAGGAGACGAACACTGAAGCTTTCTTT. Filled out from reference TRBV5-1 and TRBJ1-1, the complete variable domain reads KAGVTQTPRYLIKTRGQQVTLSCSPISGHRSVSWYQQTPGQGLQFLFEYFSETQRNKGNFPGRFSGRQFSNSRSEMNVSTLELGDSALYLCASSLGGQETNTEAFFGQGTRLTVV.

The CDR3 coding sequence is TGTGCCAGCCGAGAAATCCGGGGGGGGAGGGATCAGCCCCAGCATTTT. Translated: CASREIRGGRDQPQHF. The J gene is TRBJ1-5, the V gene TRBV27, with D perhaps TRBD1 (5 bases). CDR3 length equals 16 residues. CDR1 and CDR2 from the germline V gene are MNHEY and SMNVEV (reference sequence). Trimming removed 8 bases at V and 5 bases at J, with 22 bases between.

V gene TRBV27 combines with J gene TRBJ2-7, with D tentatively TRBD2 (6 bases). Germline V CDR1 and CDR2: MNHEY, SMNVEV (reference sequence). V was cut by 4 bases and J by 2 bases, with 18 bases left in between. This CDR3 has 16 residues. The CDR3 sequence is CASSSRTRLGAYEQYF. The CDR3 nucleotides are TGTGCCAGCAGTTCCCGGACCCGACTAGGCGCCTACGAGCAGTACTTC.

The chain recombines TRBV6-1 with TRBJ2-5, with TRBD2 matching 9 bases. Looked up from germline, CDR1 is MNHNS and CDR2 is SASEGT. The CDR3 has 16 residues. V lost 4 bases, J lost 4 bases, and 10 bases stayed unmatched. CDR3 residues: CASSGPAGGIGETQYF. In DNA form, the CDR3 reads TGTGCCAGCAGTGGTCCCGCGGGAGGGATAGGAGAGACCCAGTACTTC.

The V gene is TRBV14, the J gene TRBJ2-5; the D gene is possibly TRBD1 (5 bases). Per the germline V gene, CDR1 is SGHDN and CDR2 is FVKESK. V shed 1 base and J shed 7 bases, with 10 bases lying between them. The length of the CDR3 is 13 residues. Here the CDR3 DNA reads TGTGCCAGCAGCCAAGTGACAGAAGGGACCCAGTACTTC. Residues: CASSQVTEGTQYF.

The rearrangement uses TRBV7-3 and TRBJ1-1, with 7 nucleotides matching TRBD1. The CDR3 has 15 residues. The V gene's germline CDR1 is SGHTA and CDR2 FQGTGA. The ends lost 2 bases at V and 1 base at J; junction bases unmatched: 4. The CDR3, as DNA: TGTGCCAGCAGCTTATCGACAGGGTGGAACACTGAAGCTTTCTTT. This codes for CASSLSTGWNTEAFF.

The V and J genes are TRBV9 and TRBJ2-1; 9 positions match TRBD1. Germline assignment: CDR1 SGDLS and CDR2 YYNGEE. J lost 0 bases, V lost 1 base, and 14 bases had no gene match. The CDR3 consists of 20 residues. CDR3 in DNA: TGTGCCAGCAGCGTAAGGAGGACAGGGGACCCAAAACGCTCCTACAATGAGCAGTTCTTC. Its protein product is CASSVRRTGDPKRSYNEQFF.

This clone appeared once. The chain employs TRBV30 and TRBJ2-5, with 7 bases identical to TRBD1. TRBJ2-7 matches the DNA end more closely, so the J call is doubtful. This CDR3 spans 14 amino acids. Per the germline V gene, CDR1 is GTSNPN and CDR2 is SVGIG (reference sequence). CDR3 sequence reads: CAWSVLGDSNEQYF. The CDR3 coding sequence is TGTGCCTGGAGTGTACTAGGGGACAGCAACGAGCAGTACTTC.

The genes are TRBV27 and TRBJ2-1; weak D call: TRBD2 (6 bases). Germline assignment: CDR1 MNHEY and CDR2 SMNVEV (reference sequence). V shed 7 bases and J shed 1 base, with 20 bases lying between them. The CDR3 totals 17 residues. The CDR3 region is CASTPCGSGESYNEQFF. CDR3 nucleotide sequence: TGTGCCAGCACCCCTTGTGGTAGCGGAGAGTCCTACAATGAGCAGTTCTTC.

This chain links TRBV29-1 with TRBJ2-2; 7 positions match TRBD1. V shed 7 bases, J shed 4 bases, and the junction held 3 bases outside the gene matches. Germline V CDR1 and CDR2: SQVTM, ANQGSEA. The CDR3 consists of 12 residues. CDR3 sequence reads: CSGQGRTGELFF. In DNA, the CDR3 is TGCAGCGGACAGGGTCGCACCGGGGAGCTGTTTTTT.

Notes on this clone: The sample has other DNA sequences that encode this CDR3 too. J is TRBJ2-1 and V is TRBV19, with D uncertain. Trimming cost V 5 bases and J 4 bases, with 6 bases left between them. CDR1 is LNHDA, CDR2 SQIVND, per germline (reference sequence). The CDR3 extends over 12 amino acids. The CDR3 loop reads CASSPGYNEQFF. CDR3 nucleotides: TGTGCCAGTAGTCCCGGTTACAATGAGCAGTTCTTC. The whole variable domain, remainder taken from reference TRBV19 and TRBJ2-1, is DGGITQSPKYLFRKEGQNVTLSCEQNLNHDAMYWYRQDPGQGLRLIYYSQIVNDFQKGDIAEGYSVSREKKESFPLTVTSAQKNPTAFYLCASSPGYNEQFFGPGTRLTVL.

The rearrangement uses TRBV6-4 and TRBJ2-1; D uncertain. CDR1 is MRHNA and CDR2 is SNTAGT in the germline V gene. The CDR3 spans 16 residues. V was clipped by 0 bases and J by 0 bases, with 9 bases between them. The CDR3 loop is CASSDSQFSSYNEQFF. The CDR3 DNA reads TGTGCCAGCAGTGACTCACAGTTCAGCTCCTACAATGAGCAGTTCTTC.

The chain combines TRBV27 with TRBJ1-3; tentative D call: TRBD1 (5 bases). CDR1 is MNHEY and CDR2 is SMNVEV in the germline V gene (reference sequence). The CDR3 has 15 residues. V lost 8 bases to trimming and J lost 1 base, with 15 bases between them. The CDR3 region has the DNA TGTGCCAGCCGCCGGGCGGGGGGTTCTGGAAACACCATATATTTT. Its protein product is CASRRAGGSGNTIYF.

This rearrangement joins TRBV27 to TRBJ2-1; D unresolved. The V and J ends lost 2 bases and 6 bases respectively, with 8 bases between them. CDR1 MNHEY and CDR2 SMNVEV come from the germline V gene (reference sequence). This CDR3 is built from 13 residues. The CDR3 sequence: CASSLDPSNEQFF. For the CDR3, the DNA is TGTGCCAGCAGTTTAGATCCTAGCAATGAGCAGTTCTTC.

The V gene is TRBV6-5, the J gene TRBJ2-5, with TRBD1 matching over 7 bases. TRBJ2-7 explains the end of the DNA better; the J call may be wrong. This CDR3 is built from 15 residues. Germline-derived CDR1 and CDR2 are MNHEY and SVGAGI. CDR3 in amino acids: CASSYFPGQPYEQYF. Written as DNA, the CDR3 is TGTGCCAGCAGTTACTTCCCGGGACAGCCCTACGAGCAGTACTTC.

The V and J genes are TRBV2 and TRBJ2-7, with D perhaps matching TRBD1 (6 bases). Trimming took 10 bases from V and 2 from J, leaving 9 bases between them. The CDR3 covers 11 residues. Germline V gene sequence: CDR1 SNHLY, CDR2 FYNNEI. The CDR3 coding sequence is TGTGCCACCACAGGGACCTACGAGCAGTACTTC. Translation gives CATTGTYEQYF.

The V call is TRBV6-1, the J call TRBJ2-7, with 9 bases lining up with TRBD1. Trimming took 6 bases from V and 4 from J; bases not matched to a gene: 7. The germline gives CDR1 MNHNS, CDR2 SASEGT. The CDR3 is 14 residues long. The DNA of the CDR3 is TGTGCCAGCAGCAACAGGGGGCGCGGGTACGAGCAGTACTTC. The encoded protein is CASSNRGRGYEQYF.

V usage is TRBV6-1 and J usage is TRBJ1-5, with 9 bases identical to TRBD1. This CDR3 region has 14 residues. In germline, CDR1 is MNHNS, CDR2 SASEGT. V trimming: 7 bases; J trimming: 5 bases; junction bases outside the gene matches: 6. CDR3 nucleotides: TGTGCCAGCAACCCGGGGACAGGGTATCAGCCCCAGCATTTT. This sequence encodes CASNPGTGYQPQHF.

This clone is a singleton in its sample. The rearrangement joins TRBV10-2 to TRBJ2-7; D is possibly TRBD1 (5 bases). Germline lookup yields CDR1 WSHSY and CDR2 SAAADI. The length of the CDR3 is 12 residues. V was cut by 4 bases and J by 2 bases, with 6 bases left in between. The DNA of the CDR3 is TGCGCCAGCAGTGGACAGACCTACGAGCAGTACTTC. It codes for CASSGQTYEQYF.